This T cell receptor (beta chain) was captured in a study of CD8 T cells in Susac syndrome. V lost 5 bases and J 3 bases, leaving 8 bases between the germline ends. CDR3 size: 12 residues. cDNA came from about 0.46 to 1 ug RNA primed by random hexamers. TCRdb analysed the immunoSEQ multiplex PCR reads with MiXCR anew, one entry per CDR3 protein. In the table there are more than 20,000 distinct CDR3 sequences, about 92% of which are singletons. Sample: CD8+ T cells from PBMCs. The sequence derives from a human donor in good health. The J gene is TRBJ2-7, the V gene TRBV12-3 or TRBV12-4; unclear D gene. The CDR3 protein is CASSQRRYEQYF. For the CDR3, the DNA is TGTGCCAGCAGTCAGAGACGCTACGAGCAGTACTTC.